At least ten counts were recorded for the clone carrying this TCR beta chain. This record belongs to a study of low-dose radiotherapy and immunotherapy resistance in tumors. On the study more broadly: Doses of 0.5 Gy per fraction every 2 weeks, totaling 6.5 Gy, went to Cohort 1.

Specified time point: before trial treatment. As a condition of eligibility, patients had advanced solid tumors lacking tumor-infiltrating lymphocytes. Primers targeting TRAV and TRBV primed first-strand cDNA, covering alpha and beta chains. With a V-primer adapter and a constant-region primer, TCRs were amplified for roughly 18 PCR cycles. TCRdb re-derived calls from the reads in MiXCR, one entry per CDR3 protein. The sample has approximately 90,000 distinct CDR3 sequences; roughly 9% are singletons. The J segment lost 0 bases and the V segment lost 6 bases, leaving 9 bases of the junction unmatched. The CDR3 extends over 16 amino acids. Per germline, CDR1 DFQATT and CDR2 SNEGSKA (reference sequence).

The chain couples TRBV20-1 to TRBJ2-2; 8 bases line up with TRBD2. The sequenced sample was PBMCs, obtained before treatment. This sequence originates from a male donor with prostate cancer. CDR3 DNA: TGCAGTGCCGCCCCATCGGGACTAGCGAACACCGGGGAGCTGTTTTTT. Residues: CSAAPSGLANTGELFF.